The rows below give T cell receptor beta chains drawn from one sample of a study of cytomegalovirus exposure and HLA in healthy donors. The protocol was immunoSEQ multiplex PCR, while the TCRdb copy is restricted to in-frame clones and leaves out a portion. Among roughly 100,000 clones listed, over 70% were seen once. Sequencing input: PBMCs. These receptors were obtained from a man aged 50 to 59 in good health and CMV-seropositive. Each CDR3 is given with its conserved first and last residue. A D gene is named only where the DNA matches it firmly. The size entry is marked missing in some rows and otherwise reads once, few, many or a size class.

>-|-|TRBJ2-3|TRBV5-6
TGTGCCAGCAGCTTGGGGCAGGGCAAGGGCACAGATACGCAGTATTTT
CASSLGQGKGTDTQYF
>-|TRBD1|TRBJ2-7|TRBV10-3
TGTGCCATCATGGGGACAGGGAGGGGCGAGCAGTACTTC
CAIMGTGRGEQYF
>-|-|TRBJ2-7|TRBV18
TGTGCCAGCTCACCCGGGGAGGAACAGTACTTC
CASSPGEEQYF
>-|TRBD2|TRBJ2-6|TRBV5-1
TGCGCCAGCAACATGGGGGGGTCCCCTGGCTCTGGGGCCAACGTCCTGACTTTC
CASNMGGSPGSGANVLTF
>-|-|TRBJ2-2|TRBV14
TGTGCCAGCAGCCAGCAAGAACACCGGGAGCTGTTTTTT
CASSQQEHRELFF
>-|TRBD2|TRBJ2-1|TRBV6-1
TGTGCCAGCAGGAGGCTAGCGGGAGGGAATGAGCAGTTCTTC
CASRRLAGGNEQFF
>once|-|TRBJ2-3|TRBV9
TGTGCCAGCAGCGTAGCGGACAGAGATACGCAGTATTTT
CASSVADRDTQYF
>few|-|TRBJ2-7|TRBV27
TGTGCCAGCAGTTTGACGGGACAAAATTCCTACGAGCAGTACTTC
CASSLTGQNSYEQYF
>-|TRBD2|TRBJ2-1|TRBV28
TGTGCCAGCAGTTTGGCGGGAGGGCCCTACAATGAGCAGTTCTTC
CASSLAGGPYNEQFF
>-|-|TRBJ2-7|TRBV6-1
TGTGCCAGCAGTCCTCAGTACGAGCAGTACTTC
CASSPQYEQYF
>few|-|TRBJ2-7|TRBV6-1
TGTGCCAGCAGGGGGGGGCCCTACGAGCAGTACTTC
CASRGGPYEQYF
>-|TRBD2|TRBJ2-1|TRBV5-1
TGCGCCAGCGGGACTAGCCCCAAGGATGAGCAGTTCTTC
CASGTSPKDEQFF
>-|-|TRBJ2-7|TRBV5-6
TGTGCCAGCAGCTTGGGGCAGGCCAGAACCTACGAGCAGTACTTC
CASSLGQARTYEQYF
>-|-|TRBJ2-7|TRBV6-1
TGTGCCAGTCTATTAGGGGCTTCGTACGAGCAGTACTTC
CASLLGASYEQYF
>-|-|TRBJ1-5|TRBV7-2
TGTGCCAGCAGCTTATTCCAGGCCCAAAATCAGCCCCAGCATTTT
CASSLFQAQNQPQHF
>once|-|TRBJ2-2|TRBV19
TGTGCCAGTAGTCTTATTAGGGGCGGGGAGCTGTTTTTT
CASSLIRGGELFF
>-|TRBD2|TRBJ2-5|TRBV6-1
TGTGCCAGCACCCTGACTAGCGGGAGGACTGAGACCCAGTACTTC
CASTLTSGRTETQYF
>once|TRBD1|TRBJ2-2|TRBV28
TGTGCCAGCAGTTTTGTGGACAGGGCGAACGGGGAGCTGTTTTTT
CASSFVDRANGELFF
>-|TRBD1|TRBJ2-4|TRBV4-2
TGTGCCAGCAGCCAGGGACAGGGGTCCAAAAACATTCAGTACTTC
CASSQGQGSKNIQYF
>-|TRBD1|TRBJ1-1|TRBV19
TGTGCCAGTAACCCGAGCACAGGGGACAACACTGAAGCTTTCTTT
CASNPSTGDNTEAFF
>-|-|TRBJ2-2|TRBV11-3
TGTGCCAGCAGCTTAGAGGGGAGGACCGGGGAGCTGTTTTTT
CASSLEGRTGELFF
>-|-|TRBJ2-1|TRBV28
TGTGCCAGCCAAGCTGTTAGCTCCTACAATGAGCAGTTCTTC
CASQAVSSYNEQFF
>-|-|TRBJ1-2|TRBV19
TGTGCCAGTTCTCGAGCCGGGGGAAACAACTATGGCTACACCTTC
CASSRAGGNNYGYTF
>-|-|TRBJ1-6|TRBV6-5
TGTGCCAGCAGTTATTCGGGAGATTATAATTCACCCCTCCACTTT
CASSYSGDYNSPLHF
>-|TRBD2|TRBJ2-5|TRBV19
TGTGCCAGTAGTGTGGGAGCGGGGTACCAAGAGACCCAGTACTTC
CASSVGAGYQETQYF
>-|-|TRBJ2-3|TRBV11-3
TGTGCCAGCAGCTTAGATTGTATGCTTGGGCGGGTGATCGCAGATACGCAGTATTTT
CASSLDCMLGRVIADTQYF
>-|-|TRBJ2-3|TRBV5-4
TGTGCCAGCAGCCCATCAGGCGGGAGCACAGATACGCAGTATTTT
CASSPSGGSTDTQYF
>-|-|TRBJ1-1|TRBV5-1
TGCGCCAGCAGAACACAGGGGAACACTGAAGCTTTCTTT
CASRTQGNTEAFF
>-|TRBD2|TRBJ2-7|TRBV6-6
TGTGCCAGCAGTTACGACCGGGATCCGGGAGGGTACGAGCAGTACTTC
CASSYDRDPGGYEQYF
>-|TRBD2|TRBJ2-2|TRBV7-2
TGTGCCAGCAGCGTGACTAGCGCCGGGGAGCTGTTTTTT
CASSVTSAGELFF
>-|TRBD1|TRBJ1-2|TRBV10-3
TGTGCCATCAGTGGCAGGGGGAAAGCGTATGGCTACACCTTC
CAISGRGKAYGYTF
>-|TRBD2|TRBJ2-3|TRBV30
TGTGCCTGGAGTGGATGGCGTCGCACCACAGAGATAGCGGGAAACGATACGCAGTATTTT
CAWSGWRRTTEIAGNDTQYF
>-|TRBD2|TRBJ2-2|TRBV11-1
TGTGCCAGCAGAGAAGCGGGAGTTGGTAACACCGGGGAGCTGTTTTTT
CASREAGVGNTGELFF
>-|TRBD1|TRBJ2-1|TRBV18
TGTGCCAGCTCACCACTCCGACAGGGTTGGAATGAGCAGTTCTTC
CASSPLRQGWNEQFF
>-|TRBD1|TRBJ2-5|TRBV9
TGTGCCAGCAGCGCCGGACAGGGATGGGAGACCCAGTACTTC
CASSAGQGWETQYF
>-|TRBD1|TRBJ1-4|TRBV28
TGTGCCAGCAGCACCCGACAGGGAAAACTGTTTTTT
CASSTRQGKLFF
>-|-|TRBJ2-7|TRBV5-6
TGTGCCAGCAGCTTGTTCAGCGCAACCTCCTACGAGCAGTACTTC
CASSLFSATSYEQYF
>-|-|TRBJ1-6|TRBV7-9
TGTGCCAGCAGCCAATTTCAGGGCCTCTCCTATAATTCACCCCTCCACTTT
CASSQFQGLSYNSPLHF
>-|-|TRBJ2-1|TRBV9
TGTGCCAGCAGCCCCTCAGGGGGGAGCTCCTACAATGAGCAGTTCTTC
CASSPSGGSSYNEQFF
>-|-|TRBJ1-3|TRBV11-2
TGTGCCAGCAGCTTAGATCTCACCAAGCTCTCTGGAAACACCATATATTTT
CASSLDLTKLSGNTIYF
>-|-|TRBJ1-6|TRBV7-8
TGTGCCAGCAGCTTAGAACTGAGTTCACCCCTCCACTTT
CASSLELSSPLHF
>-|TRBD1|TRBJ1-2|TRBV5-6
TGTGCCAGCAGGGATGGGACAGGGCGCAACTATGGCTACACCTTC
CASRDGTGRNYGYTF
>-|TRBD1|TRBJ1-4|TRBV7-9
TGTGCCAGCAGCTTAGAAGAATGGGACAGGGGAGAAAAACTGTTTTTT
CASSLEEWDRGEKLFF
>few|-|TRBJ1-2|TRBV30
TGTGCCTGGAGTGTGCAGTTTAACTATGGCTACACCTTC
CAWSVQFNYGYTF
>-|-|TRBJ1-5|TRBV28
TGTGCCAGCAGCCCCCTCGCTCTGACAGGTAGCAATCAGCCCCAGCATTTT
CASSPLALTGSNQPQHF